The clone carrying this TCR beta chain was recorded a few times. These data belong to a study of identical twins. Via MiXCR, TCRdb re-called the 5' RACE reads, giving one row per CDR3 protein. The table shows 600,000 to 700,000 distinct CDR3 sequences, with approximately 21% occurring only once. The germline gives CDR1 MNHEY, CDR2 SVGAGI. V was pared by 6 bases and J by 4 bases, with 9 bases between. The CDR3 consists of 12 residues. The data were also submitted as part of a second study, on T cells expressing NK-cell markers.

The sequence derives from a young woman in good health. Source material: PBMCs. The genes are TRBV6-5 and TRBJ1-2, with D possibly TRBD1 on 5 matching bases. The CDR3 is CASRVGTYGYTF. For the CDR3, the DNA is TGTGCCAGCAGGGTTGGGACCTATGGCTACACCTTC.